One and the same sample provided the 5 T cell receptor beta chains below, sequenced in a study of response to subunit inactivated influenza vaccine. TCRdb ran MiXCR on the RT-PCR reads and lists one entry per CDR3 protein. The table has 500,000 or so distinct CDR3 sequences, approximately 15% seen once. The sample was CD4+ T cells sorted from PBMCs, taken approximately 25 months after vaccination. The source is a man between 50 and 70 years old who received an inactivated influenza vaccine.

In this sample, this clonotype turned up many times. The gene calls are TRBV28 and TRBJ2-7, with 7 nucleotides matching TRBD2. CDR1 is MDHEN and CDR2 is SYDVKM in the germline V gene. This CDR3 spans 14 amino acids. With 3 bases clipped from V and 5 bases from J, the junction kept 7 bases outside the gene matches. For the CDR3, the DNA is TGTGCCAGCAGTTTGGCGGGAGAAACCAACGAGCAGTACTTC. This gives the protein CASSLAGETNEQYF. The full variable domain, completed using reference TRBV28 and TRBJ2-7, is DVKVTQSSRYLVKRTGEKVFLECVQDMDHENMFWYRQDPGLGLRLIYFSYDVKMKEKGDIPEGYSVSREKKERFSLILESASTNQTSMYLCASSLAGETNEQYFGPGTRLTVT.

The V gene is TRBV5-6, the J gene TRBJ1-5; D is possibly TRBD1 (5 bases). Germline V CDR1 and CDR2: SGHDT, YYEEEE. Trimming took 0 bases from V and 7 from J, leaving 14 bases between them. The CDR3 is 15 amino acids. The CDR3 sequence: CASSLASREVQPQHF. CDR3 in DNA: TGTGCCAGCAGCTTGGCAAGCAGGGAGGTACAGCCCCAGCATTTT.

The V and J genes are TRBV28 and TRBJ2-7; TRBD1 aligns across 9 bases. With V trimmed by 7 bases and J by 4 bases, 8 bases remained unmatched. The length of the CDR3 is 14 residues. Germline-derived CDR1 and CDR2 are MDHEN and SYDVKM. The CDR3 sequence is CASKGQGSLYEQYF. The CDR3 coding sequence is TGTGCCAGCAAAGGACAGGGGAGTTTGTACGAGCAGTACTTC.

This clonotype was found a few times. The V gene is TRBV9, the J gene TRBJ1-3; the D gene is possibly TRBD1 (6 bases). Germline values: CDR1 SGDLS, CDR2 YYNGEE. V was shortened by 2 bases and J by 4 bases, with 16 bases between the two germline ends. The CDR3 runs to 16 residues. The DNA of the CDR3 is TGTGCCAGCAGCGTTGCACCCGGACAGTTCGGAAACACCATATATTTT. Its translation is CASSVAPGQFGNTIYF.

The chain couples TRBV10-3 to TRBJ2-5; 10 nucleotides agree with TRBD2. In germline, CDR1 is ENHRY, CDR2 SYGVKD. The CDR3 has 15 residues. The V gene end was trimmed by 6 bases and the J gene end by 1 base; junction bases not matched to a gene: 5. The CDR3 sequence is CAIRASGGPQETQYF. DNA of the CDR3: TGTGCCATCAGGGCTAGCGGGGGCCCCCAAGAGACCCAGTACTTC.